This T cell receptor beta chain was sequenced for a study of vaccination and CD4 T cells after COVID-19. Study as a whole: Recovered patients in the cohort numbered six men and four women, two of them Hispanic. Stimulation used overlapping spike peptides from SARS-CoV-2, HCoV-NL63, HCoV-OC43 and HCoV-229E.

CD4+ T cells that had been cultured provided DNA sequenced with the Oncomine TCR Beta short-read assay. The source of extracted genomic DNA was cultured CD4+ T cells. One entry per CDR3 protein, called by TCRdb with MiXCR from the PCR reads. The data hold 7,500 to 9,500 distinct CDR3 sequences, with around 50% observed a single time. As to treatment: approximately 9-day PBMC culture with coronavirus spike peptide pools or control peptides (ViraFEST assay). Trimming took 6 bases from V and 5 from J; bases not matched to a gene: 19. The germline V gene encodes CDR1 SGHNT and CDR2 YENEEA. The CDR3 has 19 residues. Points on this clonotype: Its antigen remains unknown.

Sequencing was done on a sample of CD4+ T cells from blood, cultured in vitro. J is TRBJ2-3 and V is TRBV11-3; TRBD2 agrees at 11 bases. The clonotype comes from a human donor who had recovered from COVID-19. The CDR3 DNA reads TGTGCCAGCAGTGGAGATATGAGGATAGCGGGGGGGTTCGGAGATACGCAGTATTTT. Its protein is CASSGDMRIAGGFGDTQYF.